A selection of T cell receptor beta chains follows, all from one sample in a study of shared clonotypes between healthy human individuals. Method: immunoSEQ multiplex PCR; TCRdb's copy keeps in-frame clones and lacks some. There are approximately 2,000,000 clones in the sample; roughly 92% occur only once, and 0.37% lies in the top ten. The specimen sequenced was naive CD4+ T cells from PBMCs. The receptor source for this set is a man aged 18 to 29 in good health. Some clones in this sample may be carry-over from other donors' samples. The CDR3 runs from the conserved cysteine through the conserved F or W. A D gene is named only where the DNA matches it firmly. Clone size is shown for a subset of rows, as once, few, many or a class of expanded clone.

>-|TRBV19|TRBJ2-1|-
TGTGCCAGTAGTATCATGGCGGGATCCTACAATGAGCAGTTCTTC
CASSIMAGSYNEQFF
>-|TRBV5-4|TRBJ2-3|-
TGTGCCAGCAGCTTGGGAGGCCGCTGGCGAGGAGATACGCAGTATTTT
CASSLGGRWRGDTQYF
>-|TRBV11-2|TRBJ2-3|TRBD1
TGTGCCAGCAGCTTATCAGGGGGCGCGACAGATACGCAGTATTTT
CASSLSGGATDTQYF
>-|TRBV7-3|TRBJ2-7|-
TGTGCCAGCAGCTTAAAGGCAGGGGTCTCCGAGCAGTACTTC
CASSLKAGVSEQYF
>-|TRBV7-2|TRBJ1-2|-
TGTGCCAGCAGCCCTCGGACGGGAGCTAACTATGGCTACACCTTC
CASSPRTGANYGYTF
>-|TRBV6-4|TRBJ2-1|-
TGTGCCAGCAGTGACTCACGGCGTGGGCGTGGGCAGTTCTTC
CASSDSRRGRGQFF
>-|TRBV19|TRBJ2-7|-
TGTGCCAGTAGTAAAGCAAACCTTAACAACGAGCAGTACTTC
CASSKANLNNEQYF
>-|TRBV10-3|TRBJ2-7|TRBD2
TGTGCCATCAGGGCCGGACTAGCGGGAGCCTACGAGCAGTACTTC
CAIRAGLAGAYEQYF
>-|TRBV7-8|TRBJ1-5|TRBD1
TGTGCCAGCAGCCCGTGGACAGGGGCAAGACGCAATCAGCCCCAGCATTTT
CASSPWTGARRNQPQHF
>-|TRBV6-1|TRBJ1-2|-
TGTGCCAGCAGTGAGCTCAGAGGGCGCCGTGGTCTATATGGCTACACCTTC
CASSELRGRRGLYGYTF
>-|TRBV6-1|TRBJ1-1|TRBD1
TGTGCCAGCAGTGAAACTAACTTTGGGACAGGGCGGTCCAGGACGGCTTTCTTT
CASSETNFGTGRSRTAFF
>-|TRBV5-1|TRBJ2-7|TRBD1
TGCGCCAGCAGCTTGGTATCGGGACAGGGGTCCTACGAGCAGTACTTC
CASSLVSGQGSYEQYF
>-|TRBV28|TRBJ2-7|TRBD1
TGTGCCAGCAGTTCGGGACAGACCGAGCAGTACTTC
CASSSGQTEQYF
>-|TRBV9|TRBJ2-3|-
TGTGCCAGCAGCGTTCAGCGGAGCCTCACAGATACGCAGTATTTT
CASSVQRSLTDTQYF
>-|TRBV5-1|TRBJ2-1|-
TGCGCCAGCTCTCCAGTCGGGGGATCCTACAATGAGCAGTTCTTC
CASSPVGGSYNEQFF
>-|TRBV7-2|TRBJ2-1|-
TGTGCCAGCAGCCTAATCCTCAATGAGCAGTTCTTC
CASSLILNEQFF
>once|TRBV5-6|TRBJ2-1|TRBD2
TGTGCCAGCAGCCCTCCGGGACTAGCGTACAATGAGCAGTTCTTC
CASSPPGLAYNEQFF
>-|TRBV6-6|TRBJ2-1|TRBD2
TGTGCCAGCATCCCCCCTTGGACTAGCGGGAGGAATGAGCAGTTCTTC
CASIPPWTSGRNEQFF
>-|TRBV28|TRBJ2-7|-
TGTGCCAGCAGCGTAGCCCCCGACGGAACCTACGAGCAGTACTTC
CASSVAPDGTYEQYF
>-|TRBV7-2|TRBJ1-1|-
TGTGCCAGCAGCTTACGGGAAGCGGGGGGGTACACTGAAGCTTTCTTT
CASSLREAGGYTEAFF
>once|TRBV7-9|TRBJ2-7|-
TGTGCCAGCAGCTTAGCGTTACTAGTCCCCTACGAGCAGTACTTC
CASSLALLVPYEQYF
>-|TRBV2|TRBJ1-4|TRBD1
TGTGCCAGCAGAGGGACAGCAACTAATGAAAAACTGTTTTTT
CASRGTATNEKLFF
>-|TRBV7-8|TRBJ1-3|-
TGTGCCAGCAGCTCAACAGGGATCTCTGGAAACACCATATATTTT
CASSSTGISGNTIYF
>-|TRBV19|TRBJ1-3|-
TGTGCCAGTAGTAGAGGACAGCCGGGCCCCCGAAACACCATATATTTT
CASSRGQPGPRNTIYF
>-|TRBV11-3|TRBJ2-1|-
TGTGCCAGCAGCCCCCGGGGCAGGGGCTCCTACAATGAGCAGTTCTTC
CASSPRGRGSYNEQFF